This TCR beta chain was profiled in a study of PD-1 blockade in classical Hodgkin lymphoma. At the level of the study: Patients had nivolumab dosed at 3 mg/kg, delivered intravenously every 2 weeks.

The assay was immunoSEQ multiplex PCR, and TCRdb's table has in-frame clones only and misses some. Counted here are about 64,000 clones, roughly nine tenths occurring once; the ten biggest clones make up about 8%. The time point: cycle 4 day 1 (C4D1), after six to seven weeks of nivolumab. All trial patients relapsed after autologous stem cell transplantation. Patients showed best responses of complete response, partial response or progressive disease. This CDR3 is 14 amino acids long. The V segment lost 3 bases and the J segment 6 bases; nucleotides outside the gene matches: 6. Germline V gene sequence: CDR1 MDHEN, CDR2 SYDVKM.

This specimen consisted of peripheral blood mononuclear cells (PBMCs), obtained before the fourth cycle of nivolumab. V usage is TRBV28 and J usage is TRBJ1-2; 8 positions agree with TRBD1. The TCR was taken from a human donor with classical Hodgkin lymphoma. The CDR3 loop is CASSLADRAHGYTF. CDR3 nucleotide sequence: TGTGCCAGCAGTTTGGCGGACAGGGCCCATGGCTACACCTTC.